The rows below give T cell receptor beta chains drawn from one sample of a study of shared T cell receptors in the human thymus. Assay: immunoSEQ multiplex PCR; the TCRdb copy retains only in-frame clones and omits some. The data show about 380,000 clones, with over 90% seen just once and approximately 0.02% held by the top ten. Source material: thymocytes. All receptors come from a human donor. CDR3s leave out the opening cysteine and the closing phenylalanine or tryptophan. Each record gives: D gene, V gene, CDR3 protein. A D gene is named only where the DNA matches it firmly.

D gene: TRBD1
V gene: TRBV11-2
CDR3 protein: ASSLEGYRGFAIY

D gene: TRBD1
V gene: TRBV19
CDR3 protein: ASSTDRQGPGITYEQY

D gene: -
V gene: TRBV5-1
CDR3 protein: ASSVTTGLVYGYT

D gene: -
V gene: TRBV14
CDR3 protein: AIKPVEEDYNEQF

D gene: -
V gene: TRBV4-1
CDR3 protein: ASSQDRSAASGNEQF

D gene: TRBD2
V gene: TRBV5-6
CDR3 protein: ASSLRVAGGPDHEQY

D gene: -
V gene: TRBV28
CDR3 protein: ASSLTVQDEKLF

D gene: TRBD1
V gene: TRBV18
CDR3 protein: ASSPKGTVYTGELF

D gene: -
V gene: TRBV30
CDR3 protein: AWSVRGPIPGTQY

D gene: TRBD2
V gene: TRBV11-2
CDR3 protein: ASAVGVRSGNYNEQF

D gene: TRBD2
V gene: TRBV6-5
CDR3 protein: ASSRTSASYEQY

D gene: TRBD1
V gene: TRBV19
CDR3 protein: ASSIPGQGRYEQY

D gene: -
V gene: TRBV10-2
CDR3 protein: ASSGLGFYNEQF

D gene: TRBD2
V gene: TRBV28
CDR3 protein: ASKGGGRAARGTDTQY

D gene: TRBD2
V gene: TRBV13
CDR3 protein: ASSPRLAGGPYGRYTQY

D gene: -
V gene: TRBV6-1
CDR3 protein: ARRALNSNQPQH